The rows below give T cell receptor beta chains drawn from one sample of a study of Ad26.COV2.S vaccination and SARS-CoV-2 variants. Clones were read by immunoSEQ multiplex PCR, and TCRdb kept only the in-frame ones, dropping some. In the table there are about 420,000 clones, approximately 88% of which are singletons. The sequencing used peripheral blood, collected in a trial of Ad26.COV2.S vaccine versus placebo. These receptors were obtained from a person aged 18-65 years who received the Ad26.COV2.S COVID-19 vaccine or a placebo. Both conserved end residues are part of each CDR3. D genes are given only for firm matches. Not all rows give a size; the values are once, few, many and, for expanded clones, a class.

D	length	size	V	J	CDR3	DNA
TRBD1	14	NA	TRBV3-1/TRBV3-2	TRBJ1-6	CASSLGDRDSPLHF	TGTGCCAGCAGCCTAGGGGACAGGGACTCACCCCTCCACTTT
NA	14	once	TRBV7-2	TRBJ2-7	CASSYRRIGYEQYF	TGTGCCAGCAGCTACCGGAGGATCGGATACGAGCAGTACTTC
NA	12	once	TRBV28	TRBJ2-5	CASSLPQETQYF	TGTGCCAGCAGTTTACCCCAAGAGACCCAGTACTTC
TRBD2	15	NA	TRBV7-2	TRBJ2-3	CASSFARGGIDTQYF	TGTGCCAGCAGCTTCGCCCGGGGGGGGATAGATACGCAGTATTTT
TRBD1	15	NA	TRBV25-1	TRBJ2-4	CASTLTGAWGNIQYF	TGTGCCAGCACCCTGACAGGGGCTTGGGGAAACATTCAGTACTTC
NA	11	NA	TRBV30	TRBJ2-7	CAWSPSYEQYF	TGTGCCTGGAGTCCATCCTACGAGCAGTACTTC
NA	16	NA	TRBV5-1	TRBJ2-1	CASSLDGRRGPNEQFF	TGCGCCAGCAGCTTGGACGGCCGGCGGGGCCCCAATGAGCAGTTCTTC
TRBD2	17	NA	TRBV7-2	TRBJ2-2	CASSLAGGGAGTGELFF	TGTGCCAGCAGCTTGGCTGGCGGGGGGGCGGGAACCGGGGAGCTGTTTTTT
NA	12	once	TRBV3-1/TRBV3-2	TRBJ2-5	CASSHGIETQYF	TGTGCCAGCAGCCATGGTATAGAGACCCAGTACTTC
NA	13	once	TRBV3-1/TRBV3-2	TRBJ1-1	CASSQVQGTEAFF	TGTGCCAGCAGCCAAGTCCAGGGTACCGAAGCTTTCTTT
NA	14	NA	TRBV15	TRBJ2-5	CATSRGKGLETQYF	TGTGCCACCAGCAGAGGAAAGGGCCTGGAGACCCAGTACTTC
TRBD1	14	NA	TRBV2	TRBJ2-3	CASLGTDGTDTQYF	TGTGCCAGCCTCGGGACAGATGGCACAGATACGCAGTATTTT
NA	15	NA	TRBV6-6	TRBJ2-7	CASSYSQTDPYEQYF	TGTGCCAGCAGTTACTCTCAGACCGATCCCTACGAGCAGTACTTC
NA	14	NA	TRBV7-9	TRBJ1-4	CASSSSNTNEKLFF	TGTGCCAGCAGCTCGTCAAACACGAATGAAAAACTGTTTTTT
NA	14	NA	TRBV7-8	TRBJ2-7	CASSGTGRSYEQYF	TGTGCCAGCAGCGGGACTGGAAGATCCTACGAGCAGTACTTC
NA	15	NA	TRBV4-3	TRBJ2-7	CASSQERFLYYEQYF	TGCGCCAGCAGCCAAGAAAGGTTCCTATACTACGAGCAGTACTTC
NA	12	NA	TRBV19	TRBJ2-1	CASSSWTDEQFF	TGTGCCAGTAGTTCCTGGACAGATGAGCAGTTCTTC
NA	17	NA	TRBV19	TRBJ1-5	CASSIDVYLPSHQPQHF	TGTGCCAGTAGTATAGATGTTTACCTCCCGAGCCATCAGCCCCAGCATTTT
NA	12	NA	TRBV28	TRBJ1-5	CAVYKGNQPQHF	TGTGCCGTTTACAAAGGGAATCAGCCCCAGCATTTT
TRBD1	17	once	TRBV4-1	TRBJ2-1	CASSQDGNRGLYNEQFF	TGCGCCAGCAGCCAAGATGGGAACAGGGGTCTCTACAATGAGCAGTTCTTC
NA	16	NA	TRBV10-3	TRBJ2-3	CAISESRGERTDTQYF	TGTGCCATCAGTGAGTCGAGGGGTGAGAGAACAGATACGCAGTATTTT
NA	14	NA	TRBV5-5	TRBJ1-3	CASSLDLSGNTIYF	TGTGCCAGCAGCTTGGATCTCTCTGGAAACACCATATATTTT
NA	15	NA	TRBV6-5	TRBJ1-3	CATRRLNNSGNTIYF	TGTGCCACTAGGAGACTTAACAACTCTGGAAACACCATATATTTT
NA	14	NA	TRBV28	TRBJ1-6	CASSLVRGDSPLHF	TGTGCCAGCAGTTTAGTGAGGGGCGATTCACCCCTCCACTTT
NA	13	NA	TRBV18	TRBJ2-3	CASSPRAADTQYF	TGTGCCAGCTCACCGCGGGCGGCAGATACGCAGTATTTT
NA	15	few	TRBV11-2	TRBJ1-4	CASSLRGVENEKLFF	TGTGCCAGCAGCTTAAGGGGAGTAGAAAATGAAAAACTGTTTTTT
NA	14	NA	TRBV5-1	TRBJ2-2	CASSLGFYTGELFF	TGCGCCAGCAGCTTAGGGTTTTACACCGGGGAGCTGTTTTTT
NA	16	NA	TRBV28	TRBJ2-4	CASSYGIPPGVDIQYF	TGTGCCAGCAGCTACGGAATTCCGCCGGGGGTCGATATTCAGTACTTC
TRBD1	15	NA	TRBV7-2	TRBJ2-5	CASSLKGQSQETQYF	TGTGCCAGCAGCTTGAAGGGACAGAGCCAAGAGACCCAGTACTTC
TRBD1	12	few	TRBV5-6	TRBJ2-7	CASSLHRGEQYF	TGTGCCAGCAGCCTCCACAGGGGCGAGCAGTACTTC
NA	14	NA	TRBV7-2	TRBJ2-7	CASSLVGRGGEQYF	TGTGCCAGCAGCTTAGTAGGCAGGGGTGGCGAGCAGTACTTC
NA	15	NA	TRBV14	TRBJ2-2	CASSLVGGSAGELFF	TGTGCCAGCAGCCTTGTGGGGGGATCGGCCGGGGAGCTGTTTTTT
NA	18	few	TRBV5-1	TRBJ1-1	CASSFIIQGGGSNTEAFF	TGCGCCAGCAGCTTCATTATCCAGGGAGGTGGAAGCAACACTGAAGCTTTCTTT
TRBD1	17	NA	TRBV7-9	TRBJ1-2	CASTPTGGTGRDYGYTF	TGTGCCAGCACCCCCACCGGGGGGACAGGGCGTGACTATGGCTACACCTTC
TRBD1	15	NA	TRBV4-3	TRBJ2-1	CASSQFGQGNIEQFF	TGCGCCAGCAGCCAATTCGGACAGGGGAACATCGAGCAGTTCTTC
NA	12	NA	TRBV2	TRBJ2-7	CASNEVSYEQYF	TGTGCCAGCAACGAGGTCTCCTACGAGCAGTACTTC
NA	18	NA	TRBV7-9	TRBJ2-6	CASSLVAGESSGANVLTF	TGTGCCAGCAGCTTAGTTGCAGGGGAAAGCTCTGGGGCCAACGTCCTGACTTTC
NA	13	NA	TRBV5-1	TRBJ1-5	CASSLDGQPPQHF	TGCGCCAGCAGCTTGGACGGACAGCCGCCCCAGCATTTT
TRBD2	16	NA	TRBV28	TRBJ2-7	CASSSPRGAGGYEQYF	TGTGCCAGCAGTTCTCCCCGTGGAGCGGGGGGATACGAGCAGTACTTC
NA	12	NA	TRBV5-8	TRBJ2-1	CASSRAGNEQFF	TGTGCCAGCAGCCGTGCAGGGAATGAGCAGTTCTTC
NA	15	NA	TRBV5-1	TRBJ2-7	CASRLVYRSSYEQYF	TGCGCCAGCAGGCTGGTTTACAGGTCCTCCTACGAGCAGTACTTC
NA	15	NA	TRBV4-3	TRBJ2-3	CASSQEALKGDTQYF	TGCGCCAGCAGCCAAGAAGCCTTAAAAGGGGATACGCAGTATTTT
TRBD1	16	NA	TRBV5-6	TRBJ2-5	CASSGLVTGVGETQYF	TGTGCCAGCAGCGGCCTAGTGACAGGGGTTGGGGAGACCCAGTACTTC
NA	14	NA	TRBV2	TRBJ2-2	CASSDLRGTGELFF	TGTGCCAGCAGTGATTTGCGGGGAACCGGGGAGCTGTTTTTT
NA	12	NA	TRBV7-3	TRBJ2-2	CASSLVTGELFF	TGTGCCAGCAGCTTAGTCACCGGGGAGCTGTTTTTT
NA	13	NA	TRBV4-1	TRBJ2-3	CASREVGTDTQYF	TGCGCCAGCAGGGAGGTGGGCACAGATACGCAGTATTTT
TRBD1	15	NA	TRBV6-1	TRBJ1-2	CASSEYKGQGGGYTF	TGTGCCAGCAGTGAATACAAGGGACAGGGCGGGGGCTACACCTTC
TRBD1	17	NA	TRBV5-4	TRBJ1-2	CASSSAPGQGTAVGYTF	TGTGCCAGCAGCTCCGCTCCGGGACAGGGGACCGCCGTGGGCTACACCTTC
NA	15	once	TRBV7-2	TRBJ2-3	CASSLFSGSTDTQYF	TGTGCCAGCAGCTTATTTTCTGGTAGCACAGATACGCAGTATTTT